These 17 T cell receptor beta chains originate from one sample sequenced in a study of immune evolution from preneoplasia to lung adenocarcinoma. Measured with immunoSEQ multiplex PCR; TCRdb has only the in-frame clones, and not every one. Of about 4,700 clones listed, around 82% are singletons. The sample was FFPE lung adenocarcinoma in situ tissue. The receptors originated from a person between 65 and 79 years old with lung adenocarcinoma.

The chain combines TRBV5-1 with TRBJ2-7, with 10 bases fitting TRBD2. The germline V gene encodes CDR1 SGHRS and CDR2 YFSETQ. The J segment lost 1 base and the V segment lost 1 base, leaving 5 bases of the junction unmatched. The CDR3 is 16 residues long. CDR3 DNA sequence: TGCGCCAGCAGCTTGTCAGCGGGGGGGCGTTCCTACGAGCAGTACTTC. Its translation is CASSLSAGGRSYEQYF.

The chain employs TRBV6-6 and TRBJ2-3; tentative D call: TRBD2 (6 bases). Germline-derived CDR1 and CDR2 are MNHNY and SVGAGI (reference sequence). CDR3 length equals 14 residues. Trimming stripped 2 bases from V and 5 bases from J, with 11 bases between. The CDR3 here is CASSYDGGKDTQYF. In nucleotides, the CDR3 is TGTGCCAGCAGTTACGACGGGGGTAAAGATACGCAGTATTTT.

This clone was detected only once. This chain connects TRBV21-1 to TRBJ2-5; TRBD1 was called by the table and not checked on the DNA. TRBV21-1 is marked as a pseudogene. The CDR3 runs 16 residues. CDR3 sequence (DNA): TGTGCCAGCAGCAAAGGGGCGACAGGGAAAGGGGAGACCCAGTACTTC. Translating it yields CASSKGATGKGETQYF.

The V gene is TRBV28, the J gene TRBJ2-3; 7 nucleotides match TRBD1. Germline V gene lookup returns CDR1 MDHEN and CDR2 SYDVKM. The CDR3 loop spans 13 amino acids. V lost 9 bases to trimming and J lost 8 bases; unmatched junction nucleotides: 11. DNA of the CDR3: TGTGCCAGTAGGACGACAGGGATCGGTACGCAGTATTTT. Its protein is CASRTTGIGTQYF. The variable domain in full, completed from reference TRBV28 and TRBJ2-3, reads DVKVTQSSRYLVKRTGEKVFLECVQDMDHENMFWYRQDPGLGLRLIYFSYDVKMKEKGDIPEGYSVSREKKERFSLILESASTNQTSMYLCASRTTGIGTQYFGPGTRLTVL.

V is TRBV5-1 and J is TRBJ2-1; TRBD2 agrees at 10 bases. V dropped 0 bases and J dropped 6; count of bases not matched to a gene: 3. This CDR3 is 15 amino acids long. The V gene's germline CDR1 is SGHRS and CDR2 YFSETQ. Written as DNA, the CDR3 is TGCGCCAGCAGCTTGGTGAGCGGGGGGGCCAATGAGCAGTTCTTC. Translating it yields CASSLVSGGANEQFF.

The table lists this clone with a few counts. This chain joins TRBV7-6 and TRBJ2-5; TRBD1 or TRBD2 may be the D gene (5 bases each). V was cut by 4 bases and J by 5 bases, with 8 bases left in between. Germline V gives CDR1 SGHVS, CDR2 FNYEAQ. This CDR3 region has 12 residues. CDR3: CASSSGAETQYF. DNA for the CDR3: TGTGCCAGCAGCTCCGGGGCGGAGACCCAGTACTTC. The entire variable domain, with the rest obtained from reference TRBV7-6 and TRBJ2-5, is as follows: GAGVSQSPRYKVTKRGQDVALRCDPISGHVSLYWYRQALGQGPEFLTYFNYEAQQDKSGLPNDRFSAERPEGSISTLTIQRTEQRDSAMYRCASSSGAETQYFGPGTRLLVL.

The chain joins TRBV7-1 to TRBJ1-1; 8 positions match TRBD1. TRBV7-1 is assigned to the ORF class and has an uncertain function. This CDR3 contains 15 residues. Germline trimming cut 4 bases from V and 6 bases from J; bases unmatched to any gene: 10. The CDR3 coding sequence is TGTGCCAGCAGCTTGGGACAGGCAGAACTTTCTGAAGCTTTCTTT. This codes for CASSLGQAELSEAFF.

The chain links TRBV4-2 to TRBJ1-1; no firm D call. From germline, CDR1 is LGHNA and CDR2 YNFKEQ. This CDR3 contains 13 residues. Trimming removed 1 base from V and 5 bases from J, with 8 bases in between. The CDR3 here is CASSQGSGTEAFF. CDR3 coding DNA: TGTGCCAGCAGCCAAGGGTCGGGAACTGAAGCTTTCTTT.

The J gene is TRBJ1-6, the V gene TRBV28; unclear D gene. CDR3 length: 16 amino acids. Trimming removed 5 bases at V and 2 bases at J, with 13 bases between. Germline loops: CDR1 MDHEN, CDR2 SYDVKM. CDR3 region: CASSLGTAPYNSPLHF. CDR3 nucleotides: TGTGCCAGCAGTCTGGGTACAGCCCCCTATAATTCACCCCTCCACTTT. Variable domain in full (rest from reference TRBV28 and TRBJ1-6): DVKVTQSSRYLVKRTGEKVFLECVQDMDHENMFWYRQDPGLGLRLIYFSYDVKMKEKGDIPEGYSVSREKKERFSLILESASTNQTSMYLCASSLGTAPYNSPLHFGNGTRLTVT.

The count of this clone is one. The rearrangement links TRBV18 to TRBJ2-7; D might be TRBD1 or TRBD2, each matching 5 bases. CDR3 size: 15 residues. With 3 bases removed from V and 3 bases from J, the gap between germline ends came to 15 bases. Per germline, CDR1 KGHSH and CDR2 LQKENI. The CDR3 coding sequence is TGTGCCAGCTCACCCCGGGACCTTGCCGTCTACGAGCAGTACTTC. It is translated as CASSPRDLAVYEQYF.

This rearrangement joins TRBV2 to TRBJ2-2; D not certain. There are 13 residues in the CDR3. The ends were cut back, 4 bases at V and 7 bases at J, with 10 bases in the middle. Germline V CDR1 and CDR2: SNHLY, FYNNEI. The CDR3: CASSGLVHGELFF. Written as DNA, the CDR3 is TGTGCCAGCAGTGGTTTGGTCCACGGGGAGCTGTTTTTT. The complete variable domain, with remaining parts taken from reference TRBV2 and TRBJ2-2, reads EPEVTQTPSHQVTQMGQEVILRCVPISNHLYFYWYRQILGQKVEFLVSFYNNEISEKSEIFDDQFSVERPDGSNFTLKIRSTKLEDSAMYFCASSGLVHGELFFGEGSRLTVL.

The chain combines TRBV28 with TRBJ2-7, with no clear D. CDR3 length: 15 residues. The germline V gene has CDR1 MDHEN and CDR2 SYDVKM. Trimming left V 4 bases short and J 0 bases short, with 13 bases between. The CDR3 loop is CASSSPSGASYEQYF. CDR3 sequence (DNA): TGTGCCAGCAGTTCTCCTTCGGGTGCCTCCTACGAGCAGTACTTC.

This clone has a handful of counts. The rearrangement uses TRBV30 and TRBJ1-5; perhaps TRBD1 as D (5 bases). The CDR3 has 19 residues. Trimming removed 3 bases at V and 5 bases at J, with 29 bases between. CDR1 is GTSNPN, CDR2 SVGIG, per germline (reference sequence). CDR3 nucleotide sequence: TGTGCCTGGAGCCGTAAAGAAACAGGTGGCGTTCTCCCCTATCAGCCCCAGCATTTT. This gives the protein CAWSRKETGGVLPYQPQHF. Filled out from reference TRBV30 and TRBJ1-5, the complete variable domain reads SQTIHQWPATLVQPVGSPLSLECTVEGTSNPNLYWYRQAAGRGLQLLFYSVGIGQISSEVPQNLSASRPQDRQFILSSKKLLLSDSGFYLCAWSRKETGGVLPYQPQHFGDGTRLSIL.

In its sample, this clone was seen once. The gene calls are TRBV28 and TRBJ1-1; D remains unclear. The length of the CDR3 is 13 residues. CDR1 is MDHEN, CDR2 SYDVKM, per germline. V was trimmed by 3 bases and J by 2 bases, leaving 7 bases between them. The CDR3 bases are TGTGCCAGCAGTTTCGGTGGAAACACTGAAGCTTTCTTT. Translating it yields CASSFGGNTEAFF.

The chain couples TRBV7-3 to TRBJ2-1, with D perhaps TRBD2 (5 bases). Germline lookup yields CDR1 SGHTA and CDR2 FQGTGA. Trimming pared 6 bases from V and 7 bases from J, leaving 7 bases between. The CDR3 sequence is 11 residues long. This CDR3 is CASSRENEQFF. Here the CDR3 DNA reads TGTGCCAGCAGTCGGGAAAATGAGCAGTTCTTC. The variable domain in full, completed from reference TRBV7-3 and TRBJ2-1, reads GAGVSQTPSNKVTEKGKYVELRCDPISGHTALYWYRQSLGQGPEFLIYFQGTGAADDSGLPNDRFFAVRPEGSVSTLKIQRTERGDSAVYLCASSRENEQFFGPGTRLTVL.

The V call is TRBV19, the J call TRBJ2-3; D remains unclear. Per the germline V gene, CDR1 is LNHDA and CDR2 is SQIVND (reference sequence). The CDR3 contains 11 residues. V lost 3 bases, J lost 6 bases, and 4 bases lay in between. The CDR3 loop reads CASSIIDTQYF. For the CDR3, the DNA is TGTGCCAGTAGTATTATCGATACGCAGTATTTT.

This sequence joins TRBV7-3 and TRBJ1-1; possible D gene TRBD1, 5 bases. The CDR3 sequence is 14 residues long. Trimming pared 5 bases from V and 0 bases from J, leaving 10 bases between. CDR1 is SGHTA and CDR2 is FQGTGA in the germline V gene. This chain's CDR3 is CASSLAGMNTEAFF. Here the CDR3 DNA reads TGTGCCAGCAGCCTTGCAGGGATGAACACTGAAGCTTTCTTT.